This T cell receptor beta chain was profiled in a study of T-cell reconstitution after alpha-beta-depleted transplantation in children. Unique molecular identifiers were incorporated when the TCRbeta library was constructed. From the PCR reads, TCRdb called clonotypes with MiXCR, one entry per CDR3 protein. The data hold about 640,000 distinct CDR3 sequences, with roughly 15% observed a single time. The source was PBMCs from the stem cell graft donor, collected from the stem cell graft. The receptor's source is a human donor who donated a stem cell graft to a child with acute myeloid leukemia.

CDR3 sequence (DNA): TGTGCCAGCAGCGTAGGGGGGACAGGGAGGTACGAGCAGTACTTC. It encodes CASSVGGTGRYEQYF. The rearrangement links TRBV2 to TRBJ2-7, with 9 bases fitting TRBD1. V lost 6 bases, J lost 4 bases, and 10 bases stayed unmatched. Germline CDR1 reads SNHLY; CDR2 reads FYNNEI. This CDR3 comprises 15 residues.